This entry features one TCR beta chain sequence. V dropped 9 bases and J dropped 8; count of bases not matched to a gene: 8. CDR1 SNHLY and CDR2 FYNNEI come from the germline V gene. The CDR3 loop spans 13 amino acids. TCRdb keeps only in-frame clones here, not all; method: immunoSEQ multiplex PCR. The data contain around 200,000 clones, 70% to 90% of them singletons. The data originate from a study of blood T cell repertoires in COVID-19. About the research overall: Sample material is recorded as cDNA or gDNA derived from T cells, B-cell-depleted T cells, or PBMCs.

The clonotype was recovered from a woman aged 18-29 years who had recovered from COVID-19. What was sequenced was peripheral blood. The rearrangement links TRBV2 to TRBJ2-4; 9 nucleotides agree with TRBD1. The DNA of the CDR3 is TGTGCCAGTAACCCGGGACAGGGTGACATTCAGTACTTC. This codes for CASNPGQGDIQYF.